These 7 T cell receptor beta chains were sequenced from one sample in a study of T cells after yellow fever vaccination. TCRdb reprocessed the 5' RACE reads via MiXCR and lists one record per CDR3 protein. The data contain tens of thousands of distinct CDR3 sequences, less than 9% of them seen just once; the ten biggest clones take up 28%. Specimen: CD8+ T cells sorted from PBMCs, collected around 16 days after the first yellow fever vaccination. The receptors stem from a young man who received the YFV17D yellow fever vaccine.

This clonotype showed up just a few times. The chain links TRBV6-5 to TRBJ1-2; D is ambiguous. CDR1 is MNHEY, CDR2 SVGAGI, per germline. V was shortened by 2 bases and J by 4 bases, with 8 bases between the two germline ends. The CDR3 consists of 13 residues. CDR3 loop: CASSYELGYGYTF. CDR3 nucleotides: TGTGCCAGCAGTTACGAGCTAGGCTATGGCTACACCTTC.

This clonotype was detected ten times or more. V and J are TRBV11-1 and TRBJ2-2; 13 bases line up with TRBD2. The CDR3 runs 20 residues. After removal of 5 bases from V and 2 bases from J, the junction contained 14 bases not matched to a gene. The germline CDR1 and CDR2 sequences are SGHAT and FQDESV (reference sequence). CDR3 bases: TGTGCCAGCAGCCCGCGACTAGCGGGGGGCCAAGTTCTTAACACCGGGGAGCTGTTTTTT. Its translation is CASSPRLAGGQVLNTGELFF.

This clonotype was seen many times. The CDR3 region has the DNA TGTGCCATCAGTCCAGGGATCGGGGAGCTGTTTTTT. Amino acids: CAISPGIGELFF. This rearrangement joins TRBV10-3 to TRBJ2-2, with D perhaps matching TRBD1 (5 bases). Trimming took 5 bases from V and 7 from J, leaving 8 bases between them. The V gene's germline CDR1 is ENHRY and CDR2 SYGVKD. This CDR3 is 12 amino acids long.

This clonotype was recorded a few times. The CDR3 end shows no conserved phenylalanine or tryptophan, and so a read error is likely. The DNA is left out, because the CDR3 cannot be placed on it with certainty; the CDR3 is given as TCRdb lists it. The chain is built from TRBV5-4 and TRBJ2-3. Looked up from germline, CDR1 is SGHNT and CDR2 is YYREEE (reference sequence). With termini counted, the CDR3 has 11 amino acids. The CDR3 region is CASSLDGLGSY.

The table lists this clonotype with many counts. The CDR3, as DNA: TGTGCCAGCAGTTTTCGGTGGGAAGAGACCCAGTACTTC. Translated: CASSFRWEETQYF. The V gene is TRBV12-3 or TRBV12-4, the J gene TRBJ2-5; no clear D gene. V dropped 3 bases and J dropped 3 bases, with 8 bases sitting between them. CDR3 size: 13 residues.

This clonotype was detected many times. V and J are TRBV6-5 and TRBJ1-5; maybe TRBD1 (6 bases). The V and J ends lost 4 bases and 7 bases respectively, with 14 bases between them. This CDR3 comprises 14 residues. Germline V gives CDR1 MNHEY, CDR2 SVGAGI. CDR3 sequence: CASSSTGSGQPQHF. DNA of the CDR3: TGTGCCAGCAGTTCCACAGGGAGCGGACAGCCCCAGCATTTT.

This clonotype has ten or more counts. V is TRBV5-1 and J is TRBJ2-1, with 12 bases that match TRBD2. V shed 1 base, J shed 8 bases, and the junction held 1 base outside the gene matches. Germline V gene data show CDR1 as SGHRS and CDR2 as YFSETQ. The CDR3 sequence is 14 residues long. CDR3 sequence: CASSLRTSGDEQFF. CDR3 DNA sequence: TGCGCCAGCAGCTTGAGGACTAGCGGGGATGAGCAGTTCTTC.